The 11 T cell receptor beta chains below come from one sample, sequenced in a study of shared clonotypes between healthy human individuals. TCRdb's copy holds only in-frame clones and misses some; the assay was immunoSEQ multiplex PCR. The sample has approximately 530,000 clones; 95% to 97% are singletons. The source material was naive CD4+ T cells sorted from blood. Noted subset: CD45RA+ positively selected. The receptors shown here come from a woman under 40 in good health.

The CDR3 is CASSGGGSAAETQYF. The CDR3 nucleotides are TGTGCCAGCAGCGGGGGAGGTTCAGCGGCGGAGACCCAGTACTTC. V usage is TRBV28 and J usage is TRBJ2-5; D is perhaps TRBD2 (6 bases). V was pared by 6 bases and J by 5 bases, with 19 bases between. The CDR3 covers 15 residues. Germline V gene sequence: CDR1 MDHEN, CDR2 SYDVKM.

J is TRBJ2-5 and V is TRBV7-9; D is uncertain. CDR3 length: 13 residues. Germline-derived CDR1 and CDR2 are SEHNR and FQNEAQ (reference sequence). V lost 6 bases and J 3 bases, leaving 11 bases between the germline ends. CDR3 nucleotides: TGTGCCAGCAGGCAGCAGGTTAAAGAGACCCAGTACTTC. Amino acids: CASRQQVKETQYF.

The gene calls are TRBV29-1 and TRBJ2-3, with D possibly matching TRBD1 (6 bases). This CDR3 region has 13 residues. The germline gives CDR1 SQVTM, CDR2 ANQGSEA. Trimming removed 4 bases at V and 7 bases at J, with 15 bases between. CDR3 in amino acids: CSVGDMPQHTQYF. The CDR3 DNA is TGCAGCGTTGGGGACATGCCGCAACATACGCAGTATTTT.

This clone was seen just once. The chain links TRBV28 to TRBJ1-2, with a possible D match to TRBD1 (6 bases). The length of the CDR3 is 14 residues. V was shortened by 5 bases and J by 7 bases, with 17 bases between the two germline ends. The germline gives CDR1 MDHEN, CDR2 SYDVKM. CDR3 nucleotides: TGTGCCAGCAGTCCGCCGACAGGTATTGGTGGCTACACCTTC. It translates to CASSPPTGIGGYTF.

This chain's CDR3 is CAWRGAENNEQFF. The CDR3 nucleotides are TGTGCCTGGAGAGGAGCGGAAAACAATGAGCAGTTCTTC. V is TRBV30 and J is TRBJ2-1, with a weak D call TRBD2 (5 bases). V dropped 3 bases and J dropped 5 bases, with 11 bases sitting between them. The CDR3 consists of 13 residues. Germline V gene data show CDR1 as GTSNPN and CDR2 as SVGIG (reference sequence).

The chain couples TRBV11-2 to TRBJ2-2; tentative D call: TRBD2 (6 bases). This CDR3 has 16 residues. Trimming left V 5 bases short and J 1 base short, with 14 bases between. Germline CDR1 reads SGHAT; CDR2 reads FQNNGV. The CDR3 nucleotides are TGTGCCAGCAGCGCTCGACTAGACCTGAACACCGGGGAGCTGTTTTTT. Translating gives CASSARLDLNTGELFF.

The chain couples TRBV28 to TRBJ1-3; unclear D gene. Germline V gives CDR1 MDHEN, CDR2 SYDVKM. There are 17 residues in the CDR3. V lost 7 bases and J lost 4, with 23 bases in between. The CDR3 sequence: CASTRRIGSSLGNTIYF. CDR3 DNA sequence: TGTGCCAGCACCAGACGGATAGGGTCATCTCTGGGAAACACCATATATTTT.

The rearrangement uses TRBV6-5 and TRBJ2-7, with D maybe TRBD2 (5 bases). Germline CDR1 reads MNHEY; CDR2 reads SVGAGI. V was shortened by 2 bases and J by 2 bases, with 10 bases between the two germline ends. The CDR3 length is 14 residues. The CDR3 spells CASSYSRAAYEQYF. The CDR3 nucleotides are TGTGCCAGCAGTTACAGTCGAGCGGCCTACGAGCAGTACTTC.

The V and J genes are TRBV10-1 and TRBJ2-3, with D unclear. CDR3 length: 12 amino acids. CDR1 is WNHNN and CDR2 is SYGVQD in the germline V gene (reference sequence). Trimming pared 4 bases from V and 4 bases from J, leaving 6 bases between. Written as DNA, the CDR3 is TGCGCCAGCAGTGGGTGGCCAGATACGCAGTATTTT. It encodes CASSGWPDTQYF.

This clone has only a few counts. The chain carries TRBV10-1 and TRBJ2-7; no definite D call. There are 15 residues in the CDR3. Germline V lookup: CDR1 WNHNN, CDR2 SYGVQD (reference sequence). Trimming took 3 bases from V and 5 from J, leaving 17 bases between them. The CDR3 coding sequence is TGCGCCAGCAGTGAATTGGCATCGCAAGGAGACGAGCAGTACTTC. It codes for CASSELASQGDEQYF.

The CDR3 protein is CASSPDRATDTQYF. The CDR3 region has the DNA TGCGCCAGCAGCCCGGACAGGGCCACAGATACGCAGTATTTT. The rearrangement links TRBV5-1 to TRBJ2-3; 8 bases match TRBD1. Germline CDR1 and CDR2: SGHRS and YFSETQ. After removal of 4 bases from V and 2 bases from J, the junction contained 3 bases not matched to a gene. The CDR3 contains 14 residues.